This T cell receptor beta chain was sequenced for a study of Graves' ophthalmopathy and Graves' hyperthyroidism. Points from the study as a whole: Progression of ophthalmopathy was predicted by the model with about 66% sensitivity and roughly 73% specificity.

Per the germline V gene, CDR1 is MNHEY and CDR2 is SVGEGT. The CDR3 is 17 residues long. V was clipped by 6 bases and J by 5 bases; unmatched bases: 16. Of note for this clonotype: The antigen is undetermined.

Ophthalmopathy-affected donors exhibited moderate-to-severe activity, CAS ≥3, NOSPECS ≥4, and duration under 3 months. A volume of 10 ml of fresh peripheral blood supplied the PBMCs. RNA transcripts provided the template for amplifying TCR beta CDR3 regions. RT-PCR was first run with HTBI primers, then multiplex PCR in a second round. Each CDR3 protein gets one entry after TCRdb re-called the multiplex PCR reads with MiXCR. The table records 200,000 to 250,000 distinct CDR3 sequences, around 30% of them present only once. This TCR derives from a man aged 50-60 years with Graves' ophthalmopathy. Sequencing was performed on peripheral blood. The chain joins TRBV6-2 or TRBV6-3 to TRBJ1-5; 7 bases are a match to TRBD1. CDR3 nucleotides: TGTGCCAGCAGCCACATGGACAGGCAGCGATCCGATCAGCCCCAGCATTTT. Amino acids: CASSHMDRQRSDQPQHF.